This T cell receptor beta chain was retrieved from a study of shared clonotypes between healthy human individuals. The CDR3 spans 14 residues. V trimming: 3 bases; J trimming: 5 bases; junction bases outside the gene matches: 2. Germline V gene lookup returns CDR1 SGHNT and CDR2 YYREEE (reference sequence). Findings and caveats of the study: Across four donors, naive CD4 shared around 5.4%, naive CD8 around 4%, memory CD4 more than 2%, memory CD8 0.4% to 0.5%.

At a deep level, the assay was run. Profiled with immunoSEQ multiplex PCR; TCRdb holds only in-frame clones, not every one. The table shows 950,000 to 1,300,000 clones, with 65% to 75% occurring only once. This clone turned up a few times. Its antigen is currently unknown. Other nucleotide sequences in the sample specify the same CDR3. Both subsets, CD45RA+ naive and CD45RA-negative memory, were split from the CD4+ cells. Sequenced sample: memory CD4+ T cells sorted from blood. The subset here: CD45RA-negative fraction. V usage is TRBV5-4 and J usage is TRBJ2-7; 13 nucleotides line up with TRBD2. The receptor was isolated from a man between 18 and 29 years old in good health. The chain's CDR3 is CASSSGLAGDEQYF. CDR3 in DNA: TGTGCCAGCAGCTCAGGACTAGCGGGAGACGAGCAGTACTTC.